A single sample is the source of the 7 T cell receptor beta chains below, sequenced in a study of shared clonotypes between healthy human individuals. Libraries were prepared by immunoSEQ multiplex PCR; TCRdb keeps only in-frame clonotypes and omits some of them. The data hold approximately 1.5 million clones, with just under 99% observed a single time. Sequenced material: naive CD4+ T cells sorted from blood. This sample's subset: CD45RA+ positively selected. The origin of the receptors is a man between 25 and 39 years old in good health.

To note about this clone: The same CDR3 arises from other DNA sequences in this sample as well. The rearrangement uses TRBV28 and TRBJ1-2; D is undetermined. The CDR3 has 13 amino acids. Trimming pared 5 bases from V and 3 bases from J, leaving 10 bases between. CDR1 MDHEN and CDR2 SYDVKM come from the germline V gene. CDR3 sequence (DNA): TGTGCCAGCAGTCCCGGGAGGGACTATGGCTACACCTTC. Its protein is CASSPGRDYGYTF.

The CDR3 DNA reads TGTGCCAGCAGCTGGGGACAGAGGCACCTGATCAGCTATGGCTACACCTTC. Translating it yields CASSWGQRHLISYGYTF. The J gene is TRBJ1-2, the V gene TRBV5-5; 7 nucleotides agree with TRBD1. V gave up 3 bases and J gave up 4 bases; unmatched junction bases: 15. CDR3 length equals 17 residues. Germline CDR1 reads SGHKS; CDR2 reads YYEKEE (reference sequence).

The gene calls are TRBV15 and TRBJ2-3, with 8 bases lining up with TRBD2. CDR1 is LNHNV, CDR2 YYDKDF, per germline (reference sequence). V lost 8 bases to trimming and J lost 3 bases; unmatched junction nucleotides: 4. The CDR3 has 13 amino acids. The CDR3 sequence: CATEASGTDTQYF. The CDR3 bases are TGTGCCACCGAGGCTAGCGGGACAGATACGCAGTATTTT.

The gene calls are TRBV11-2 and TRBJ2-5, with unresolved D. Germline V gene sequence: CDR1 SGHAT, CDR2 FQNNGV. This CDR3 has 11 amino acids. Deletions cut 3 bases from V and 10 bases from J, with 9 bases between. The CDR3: CASSLSLVQYF. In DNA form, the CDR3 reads TGTGCCAGCAGCTTGAGCCTAGTCCAGTACTTC.

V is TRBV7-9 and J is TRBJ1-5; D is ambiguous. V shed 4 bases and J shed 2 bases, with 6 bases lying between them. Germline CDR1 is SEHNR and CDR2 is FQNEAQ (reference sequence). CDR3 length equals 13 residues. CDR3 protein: CASSSDGNQPQHF. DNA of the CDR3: TGTGCCAGCAGCTCGGATGGCAATCAGCCCCAGCATTTT.

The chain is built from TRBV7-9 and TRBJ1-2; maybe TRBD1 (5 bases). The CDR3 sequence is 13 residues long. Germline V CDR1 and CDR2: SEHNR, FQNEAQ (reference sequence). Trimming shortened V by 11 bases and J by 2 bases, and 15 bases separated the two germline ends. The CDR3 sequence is CAGRGGTNYGYTF. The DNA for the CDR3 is TGTGCCGGACGGGGCGGGACGAACTATGGCTACACCTTC. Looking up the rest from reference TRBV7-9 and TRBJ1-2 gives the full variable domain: DTGVSQNPRHKITKRGQNVTFRCDPISEHNRLYWYRQTLGQGPEFLTYFQNEAQLEKSRLLSDRFSAERPKGSFSTLEIQRTEQGDSAMYLCAGRGGTNYGYTFGSGTRLTVV.

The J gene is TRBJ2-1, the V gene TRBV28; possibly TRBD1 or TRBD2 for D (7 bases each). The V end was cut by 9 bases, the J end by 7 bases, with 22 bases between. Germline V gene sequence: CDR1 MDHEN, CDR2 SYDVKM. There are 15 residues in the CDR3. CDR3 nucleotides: TGTGCCAGTATCCAGGGGGAGGGCCTTCGGAATGAGCAGTTCTTC. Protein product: CASIQGEGLRNEQFF.